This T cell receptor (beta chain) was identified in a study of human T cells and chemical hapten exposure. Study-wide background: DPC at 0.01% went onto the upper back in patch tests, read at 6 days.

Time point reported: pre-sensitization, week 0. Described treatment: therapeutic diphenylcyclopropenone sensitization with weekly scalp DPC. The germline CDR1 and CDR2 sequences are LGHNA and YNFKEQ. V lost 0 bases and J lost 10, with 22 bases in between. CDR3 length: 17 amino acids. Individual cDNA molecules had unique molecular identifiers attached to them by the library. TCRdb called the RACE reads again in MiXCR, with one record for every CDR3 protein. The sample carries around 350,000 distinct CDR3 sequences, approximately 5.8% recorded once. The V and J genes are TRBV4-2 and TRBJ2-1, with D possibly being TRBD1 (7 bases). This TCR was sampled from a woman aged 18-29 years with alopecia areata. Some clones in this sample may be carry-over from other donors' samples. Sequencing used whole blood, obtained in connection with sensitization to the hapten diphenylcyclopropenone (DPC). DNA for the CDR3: TGTGCCAGCAGCCAAGATCTTCGAGGACAGGCCGCGGGGGAGCAGTTCTTC. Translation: CASSQDLRGQAAGEQFF.